This T cell receptor (beta chain) came from a study of T cell responses to AZD1222 COVID-19 vaccine. Study results and limitations: Among those given AZD1222, only five or six were seropositive at baseline. Clonal diversity may have been underestimated in mostly white British donors.

Note on this clone: Its antigen is still unknown.

Clones were read by immunoSEQ multiplex PCR, and TCRdb kept only the in-frame ones, dropping some. The sample consists of about 120,000 clones, over 85% of them appearing once. This material consisted of peripheral blood, taken on day 0 of AZD1222 vaccination. The sequence came from an adult in good health.

The chain's CDR3 is CASSLGGLLNQPQHF. Written as DNA, the CDR3 is TGTGCCAGCAGCTTAGGAGGACTGTTGAATCAGCCCCAGCATTTT. The chain recombines TRBV7-9 with TRBJ1-5; unclear D gene. This CDR3 has 15 amino acids. Germline assignment: CDR1 SEHNR and CDR2 FQNEAQ (reference sequence). V lost 1 base and J 4 bases, leaving 11 bases between the germline ends.